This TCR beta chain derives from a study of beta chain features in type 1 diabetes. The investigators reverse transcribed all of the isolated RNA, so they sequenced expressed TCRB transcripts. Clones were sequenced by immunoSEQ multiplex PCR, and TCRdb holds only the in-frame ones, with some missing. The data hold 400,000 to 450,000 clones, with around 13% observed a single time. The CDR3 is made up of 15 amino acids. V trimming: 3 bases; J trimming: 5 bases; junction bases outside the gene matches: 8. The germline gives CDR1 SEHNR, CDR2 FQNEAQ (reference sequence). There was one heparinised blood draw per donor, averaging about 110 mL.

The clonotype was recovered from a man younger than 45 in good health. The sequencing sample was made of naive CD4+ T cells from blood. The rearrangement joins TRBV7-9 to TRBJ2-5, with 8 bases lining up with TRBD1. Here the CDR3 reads CASSFIDRGMETQYF. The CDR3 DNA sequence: TGTGCCAGCAGCTTCATCGACAGGGGCATGGAGACCCAGTACTTC.